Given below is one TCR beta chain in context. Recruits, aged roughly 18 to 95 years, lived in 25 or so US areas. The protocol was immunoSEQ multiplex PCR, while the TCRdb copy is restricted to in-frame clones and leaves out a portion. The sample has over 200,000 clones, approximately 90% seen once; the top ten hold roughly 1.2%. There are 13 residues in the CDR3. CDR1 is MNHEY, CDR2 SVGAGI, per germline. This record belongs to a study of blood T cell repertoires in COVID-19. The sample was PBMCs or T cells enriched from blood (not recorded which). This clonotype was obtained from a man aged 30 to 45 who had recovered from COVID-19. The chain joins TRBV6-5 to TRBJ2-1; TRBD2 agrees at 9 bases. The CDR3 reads CAILAGSFNEQFF. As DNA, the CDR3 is TGTGCTATTCTAGCGGGGAGTTTCAATGAGCAGTTCTTC.